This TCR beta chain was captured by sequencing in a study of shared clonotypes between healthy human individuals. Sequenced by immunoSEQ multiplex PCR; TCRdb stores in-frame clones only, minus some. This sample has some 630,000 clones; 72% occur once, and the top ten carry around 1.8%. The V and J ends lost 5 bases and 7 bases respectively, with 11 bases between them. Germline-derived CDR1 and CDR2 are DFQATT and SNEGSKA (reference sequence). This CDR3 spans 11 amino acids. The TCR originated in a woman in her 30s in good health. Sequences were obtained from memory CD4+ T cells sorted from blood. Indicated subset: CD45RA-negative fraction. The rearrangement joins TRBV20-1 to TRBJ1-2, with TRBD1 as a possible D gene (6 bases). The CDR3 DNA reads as TGCAGTGCTGGGGGGCGAACTGGCTACACCTTC. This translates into CSAGGRTGYTF.